A selection of T cell receptor beta chains follows, all from one sample in a study of shared clonotypes between healthy human individuals. The method was immunoSEQ multiplex PCR; TCRdb's version includes in-frame clones alone and lacks a portion of them. The data hold 450,000 to 550,000 clones, with roughly 78% observed a single time. The sample taken for sequencing was PBMCs. Every receptor here comes from a woman aged 40 to 50 in good health. Some clones in this sample may be carry-over from other donors' samples. Both conserved end residues are part of each CDR3.

v_call: TRBV9
j_call: TRBJ1-1
cdr3_aa: CASSPDGLNTEAFF

v_call: TRBV10-2
j_call: TRBJ2-6
cdr3_aa: CASSVKVTLGANVLTF

v_call: TRBV15
j_call: TRBJ2-2
cdr3_aa: CATSRGDLRAGLYTGELFF

v_call: TRBV19
j_call: TRBJ2-2
cdr3_aa: CATWTPGGRELFF

v_call: TRBV9
j_call: TRBJ2-1
cdr3_aa: CASSVSSGGYNEQFF

v_call: TRBV28
j_call: TRBJ2-7
cdr3_aa: CASTGVGEQYF

v_call: TRBV30
j_call: TRBJ2-2
cdr3_aa: CAWSLGDTSARNTGELFF

v_call: TRBV7-8
j_call: TRBJ2-7
cdr3_aa: CASSPDPRSSYEQYF

v_call: TRBV27
j_call: TRBJ2-1
cdr3_aa: CASRLAGEGSYNEQFF

v_call: TRBV5-1
j_call: TRBJ1-2
cdr3_aa: CASSLGEQDFTF

v_call: TRBV18
j_call: TRBJ2-5
cdr3_aa: CASSPTPQSETQYF

v_call: TRBV11-2
j_call: TRBJ2-1
cdr3_aa: CASSLERGNEQFF

v_call: TRBV27
j_call: TRBJ1-6
cdr3_aa: CASSFLLPTSSPLHF

v_call: TRBV6-5
j_call: TRBJ1-1
cdr3_aa: CASSYSRGAGTEAFF

v_call: TRBV7-2
j_call: TRBJ1-2
cdr3_aa: CASSLGVLQGKVGYTF

v_call: TRBV5-4
j_call: TRBJ1-5
cdr3_aa: CASSLQGQPQHF

v_call: TRBV7-2
j_call: TRBJ2-7
cdr3_aa: CASSLAPSGRTSSYEQYF

v_call: TRBV7-2
j_call: TRBJ2-1
cdr3_aa: CASSFGVYNEQFF

v_call: TRBV5-1
j_call: TRBJ1-2
cdr3_aa: CASSFGQGANYGYTF

v_call: TRBV4-2
j_call: TRBJ1-4
cdr3_aa: CASSQVVNEKLFF

v_call: TRBV28
j_call: TRBJ1-5
cdr3_aa: CASGIAGGNQPQHF

v_call: TRBV6-4
j_call: TRBJ2-1
cdr3_aa: CASSDGSADYNEQFF

v_call: TRBV6-1
j_call: TRBJ1-5
cdr3_aa: CASILQGNQPQHF

v_call: TRBV29-1
j_call: TRBJ1-1
cdr3_aa: CSVVGTGLNTEAFF

v_call: TRBV6-5
j_call: TRBJ2-3
cdr3_aa: CASSYSNTDTQYF

v_call: TRBV10-3
j_call: TRBJ2-5
cdr3_aa: CAISESGLAQETQYF

v_call: TRBV19
j_call: TRBJ2-7
cdr3_aa: CARNDRAFYEQYF

v_call: TRBV7-2
j_call: TRBJ1-4
cdr3_aa: CASSLTPGATIF

v_call: TRBV5-1
j_call: TRBJ2-2
cdr3_aa: CASSARQAPNTGELFF

v_call: TRBV7-8
j_call: TRBJ1-1
cdr3_aa: CASSFAGTGIVEAFF

v_call: TRBV28
j_call: TRBJ1-5
cdr3_aa: CASSFGYQGWPQHF